This entry features one T cell receptor (beta chain) sequence. Treatment: about 20 received Ad26.COV2.S at low or high dose, single or two shots; five or six received placebo; per-sample allocation not given. It was on day 63 after the first vaccine or placebo injection that samples were taken. In Boston, the donor was an adult between 18-55 years of age. Profiled with immunoSEQ multiplex PCR; TCRdb holds only in-frame clones, not every one. The sample gives around 350,000 clones, approximately 85% of which show up once; roughly 3.3% is in the top ten. These data belong to a study of Ad26.COV2.S vaccination and SARS-CoV-2 variants. About the study: Among those in the COV1001 Ad26.COV2.S trial arm was the donor.

Germline CDR1 reads MGHRA; CDR2 reads YSYEKL. V was cut by 0 bases and J by 13 bases, with 10 bases left in between. The CDR3 runs to 13 residues. V gene TRBV4-1 combines with J gene TRBJ1-6; D uncertain. This clonotype was obtained from a person aged 18 to 65 who received the Ad26.COV2.S COVID-19 vaccine or a placebo. Sequencing used peripheral blood, obtained in a trial of Ad26.COV2.S vaccine versus placebo. CDR3 DNA: TGCGCCAGCAGCCAAGACTTTGTGCCCCCCCTCCACTTT. Translating it yields CASSQDFVPPLHF.